The text below deals with one T cell receptor beta chain. Germline CDR1 SEHNR, CDR2 FQNEAQ (reference sequence). The V and J ends lost 2 bases and 0 bases respectively, with 20 bases between them. This CDR3 region has 20 residues. Noted time point: pre-sensitization, week 0. Treatment noted: therapeutic diphenylcyclopropenone sensitization with weekly scalp DPC. Whole blood, unfractionated, served as the material for total RNA extraction. What the library attached to individual cDNA molecules were unique molecular identifiers. MiXCR, applied by TCRdb to the RACE reads, yields one record per CDR3 protein. Seen here are about 250,000 distinct CDR3 sequences, approximately 7.5% observed once, and the top ten hold more than 0.95%. The entry originates in a study of human T cells and chemical hapten exposure.

The material was whole blood, obtained in connection with sensitization to the hapten diphenylcyclopropenone (DPC). The chain is built from TRBV7-9 and TRBJ2-6; maybe TRBD1 (6 bases). The TCR originated in a man between 18 and 35 years old with alopecia areata. Some clones in this sample may be carry-over from other donors' samples. Written as DNA, the CDR3 is TGTGCCAGCAGCTTACCTTCGGGACACCTGTCTAGCTCTGGGGCCAACGTCCTGACTTTC. This encodes CASSLPSGHLSSSGANVLTF. Drawing the rest from reference TRBV7-9 and TRBJ2-6, the complete variable domain is DTGVSQNPRHKITKRGQNVTFRCDPISEHNRLYWYRQTLGQGPEFLTYFQNEAQLEKSRLLSDRFSAERPKGSFSTLEIQRTEQGDSAMYLCASSLPSGHLSSSGANVLTFGAGSRLTVL.